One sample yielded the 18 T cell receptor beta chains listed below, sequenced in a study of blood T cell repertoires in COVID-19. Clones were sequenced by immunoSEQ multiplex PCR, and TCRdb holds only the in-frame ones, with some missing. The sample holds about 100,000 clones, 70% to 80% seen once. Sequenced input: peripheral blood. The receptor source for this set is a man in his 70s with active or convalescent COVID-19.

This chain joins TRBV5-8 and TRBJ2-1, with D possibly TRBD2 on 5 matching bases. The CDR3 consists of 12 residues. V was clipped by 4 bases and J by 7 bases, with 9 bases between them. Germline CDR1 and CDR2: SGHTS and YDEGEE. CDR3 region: CASSQTGNEQFF. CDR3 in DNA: TGTGCCAGCAGCCAGACGGGGAATGAGCAGTTCTTC.

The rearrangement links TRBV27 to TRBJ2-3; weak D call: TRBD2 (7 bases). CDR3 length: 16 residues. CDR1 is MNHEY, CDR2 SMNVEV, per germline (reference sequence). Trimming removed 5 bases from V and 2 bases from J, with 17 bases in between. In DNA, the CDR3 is TGTGCCAGCAGTATTGACAGGCGGGGGTACACAGATACGCAGTATTTT. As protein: CASSIDRRGYTDTQYF.

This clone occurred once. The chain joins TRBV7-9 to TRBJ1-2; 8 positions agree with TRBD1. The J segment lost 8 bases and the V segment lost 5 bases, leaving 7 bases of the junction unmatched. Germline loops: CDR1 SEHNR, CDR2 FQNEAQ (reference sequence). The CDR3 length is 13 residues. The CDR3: CASSLDRGRGYTF. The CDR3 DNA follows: TGTGCCAGCAGCCTTGACAGGGGTCGGGGCTACACCTTC.

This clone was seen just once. The CDR3 protein is CASSSGTGGWETQYF. DNA for the CDR3: TGTGCCAGCAGCTCCGGGACAGGGGGTTGGGAGACCCAGTACTTC. The rearrangement links TRBV5-5 to TRBJ2-5; 11 nucleotides match TRBD1. The CDR3 length is 15 residues. CDR1 is SGHKS and CDR2 is YYEKEE in the germline V gene (reference sequence). After removal of 3 bases from V and 5 bases from J, the junction contained 6 bases not matched to a gene.

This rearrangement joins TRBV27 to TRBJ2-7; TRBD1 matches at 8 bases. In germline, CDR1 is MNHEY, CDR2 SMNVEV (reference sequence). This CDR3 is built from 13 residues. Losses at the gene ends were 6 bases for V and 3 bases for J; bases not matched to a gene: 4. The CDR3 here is CASSTGGIYEQYF. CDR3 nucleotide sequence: TGTGCCAGCAGCACAGGGGGGATCTACGAGCAGTACTTC.

The CDR3: CATSDGTRDTQYF. The CDR3 DNA is TGTGCCACCAGTGATGGTACTAGGGATACGCAGTATTTT. The chain recombines TRBV24-1 with TRBJ2-3; D may be TRBD2 (5 bases). Trimming shortened V by 3 bases and J by 6 bases, and 9 bases separated the two germline ends. Germline values: CDR1 KGHDR, CDR2 SFDVKD. This CDR3 comprises 13 residues.

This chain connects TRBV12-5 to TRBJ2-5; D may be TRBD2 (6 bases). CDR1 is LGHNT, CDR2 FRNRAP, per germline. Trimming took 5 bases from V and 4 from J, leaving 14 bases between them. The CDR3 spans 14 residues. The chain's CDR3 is CASGPPGRPETQYF. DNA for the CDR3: TGTGCTAGTGGTCCCCCGGGGAGGCCAGAGACCCAGTACTTC.

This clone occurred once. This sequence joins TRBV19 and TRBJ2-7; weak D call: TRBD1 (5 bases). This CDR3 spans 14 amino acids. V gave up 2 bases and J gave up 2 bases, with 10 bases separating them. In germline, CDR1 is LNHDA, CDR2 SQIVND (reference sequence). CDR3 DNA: TGTGCCAGTAGTATAAAGGCAGGGACCTACGAGCAGTACTTC. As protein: CASSIKAGTYEQYF.

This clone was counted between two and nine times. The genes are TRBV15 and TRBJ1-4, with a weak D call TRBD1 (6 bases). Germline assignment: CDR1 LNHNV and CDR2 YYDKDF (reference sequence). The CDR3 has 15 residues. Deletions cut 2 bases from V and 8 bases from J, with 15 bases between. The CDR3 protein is CATSRLTGGEEKLFF. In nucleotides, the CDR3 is TGTGCCACCAGCAGATTGACGGGGGGCGAAGAAAAACTGTTTTTT.

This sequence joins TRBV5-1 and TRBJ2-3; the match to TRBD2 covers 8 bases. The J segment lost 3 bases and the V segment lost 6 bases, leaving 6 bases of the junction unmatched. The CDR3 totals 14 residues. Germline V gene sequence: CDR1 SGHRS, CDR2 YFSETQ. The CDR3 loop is CASTLGGATDTQYF. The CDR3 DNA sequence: TGCGCCAGCACCCTCGGGGGGGCAACAGATACGCAGTATTTT. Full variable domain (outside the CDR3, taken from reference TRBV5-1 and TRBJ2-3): KAGVTQTPRYLIKTRGQQVTLSCSPISGHRSVSWYQQTPGQGLQFLFEYFSETQRNKGNFPGRFSGRQFSNSRSEMNVSTLELGDSALYLCASTLGGATDTQYFGPGTRLTVL.

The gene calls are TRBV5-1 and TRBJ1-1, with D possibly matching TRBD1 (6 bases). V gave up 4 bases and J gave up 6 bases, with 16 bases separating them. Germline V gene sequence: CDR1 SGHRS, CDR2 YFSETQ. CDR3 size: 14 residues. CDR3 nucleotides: TGCGCCAGCAGCGCCCGTCAGGGGATCCCTGAAGCTTTCTTT. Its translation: CASSARQGIPEAFF.

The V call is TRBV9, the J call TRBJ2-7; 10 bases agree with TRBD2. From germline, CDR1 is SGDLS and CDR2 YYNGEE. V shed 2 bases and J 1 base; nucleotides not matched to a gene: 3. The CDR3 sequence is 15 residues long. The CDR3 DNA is TGTGCCAGCAGCGTCGGGACTAGCGTGTCCTACGAGCAGTACTTC. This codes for CASSVGTSVSYEQYF. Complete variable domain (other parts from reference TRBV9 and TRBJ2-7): DSGVTQTPKHLITATGQRVTLRCSPRSGDLSVYWYQQSLDQGLQFLIQYYNGEERAKGNILERFSAQQFPDLHSELNLSSLELGDSALYFCASSVGTSVSYEQYFGPGTRLTVT.

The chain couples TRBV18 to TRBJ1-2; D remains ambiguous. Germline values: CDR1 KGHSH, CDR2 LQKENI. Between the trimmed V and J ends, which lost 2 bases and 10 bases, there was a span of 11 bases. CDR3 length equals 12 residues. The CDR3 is CASSPERVVYTF. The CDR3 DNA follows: TGTGCCAGCTCACCAGAGAGGGTAGTCTACACCTTC. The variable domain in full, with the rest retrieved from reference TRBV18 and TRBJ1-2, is NAGVMQNPRHLVRRRGQEARLRCSPMKGHSHVYWYRQLPEEGLKFMVYLQKENIIDESGMPKERFSAEFPKEGPSILRIQQVVRGDSAAYFCASSPERVVYTFGSGTRLTVV.

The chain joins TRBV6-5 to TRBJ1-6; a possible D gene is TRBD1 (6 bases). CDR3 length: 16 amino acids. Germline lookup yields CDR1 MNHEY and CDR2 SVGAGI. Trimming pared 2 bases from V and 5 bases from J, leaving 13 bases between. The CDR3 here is CASSYTWTDHNSPLHF. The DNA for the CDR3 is TGTGCCAGCAGTTACACTTGGACAGACCATAATTCACCCCTCCACTTT.

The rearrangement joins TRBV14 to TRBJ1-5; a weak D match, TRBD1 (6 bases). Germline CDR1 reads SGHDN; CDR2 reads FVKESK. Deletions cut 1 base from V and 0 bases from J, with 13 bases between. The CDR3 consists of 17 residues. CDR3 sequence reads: CASSQAPRGYSNQPQHF. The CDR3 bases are TGTGCCAGCAGCCAAGCCCCCAGGGGTTATAGCAATCAGCCCCAGCATTTT.

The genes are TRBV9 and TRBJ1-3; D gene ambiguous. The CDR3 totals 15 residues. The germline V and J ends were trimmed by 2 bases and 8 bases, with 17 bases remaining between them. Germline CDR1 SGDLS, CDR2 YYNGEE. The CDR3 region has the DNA TGTGCCAGCAGCGTCCAACCCCAACCTCAGGACACCATATATTTT. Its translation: CASSVQPQPQDTIYF.

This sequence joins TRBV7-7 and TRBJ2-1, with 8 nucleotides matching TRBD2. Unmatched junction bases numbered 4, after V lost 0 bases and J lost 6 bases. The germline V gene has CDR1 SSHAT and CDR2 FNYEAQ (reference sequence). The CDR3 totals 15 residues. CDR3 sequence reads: CASSLAGGAGNEQFF. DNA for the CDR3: TGTGCCAGCAGCTTAGCCGGGGGGGCTGGCAATGAGCAGTTCTTC. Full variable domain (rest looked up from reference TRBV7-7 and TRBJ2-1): GAGVSQSPRYKVTKRGQDVTLRCDPISSHATLYWYQQALGQGPEFLTYFNYEAQPDKSGLPSDRFSAERPEGSISTLTIQRTEQRDSAMYRCASSLAGGAGNEQFFGPGTRLTVL.

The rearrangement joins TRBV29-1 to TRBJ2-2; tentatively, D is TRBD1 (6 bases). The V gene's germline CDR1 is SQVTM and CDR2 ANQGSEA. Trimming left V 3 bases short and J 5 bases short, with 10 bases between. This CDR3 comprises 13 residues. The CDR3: CSVEGTPTGELFF. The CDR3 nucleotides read TGCAGCGTTGAGGGGACACCTACCGGGGAGCTGTTTTTT.